This TCR beta chain was identified during a study of blood T cell repertoires in COVID-19. Study details: PBMCs, B-cell-depleted T cells, or T cells were the source of the cDNA or gDNA that made up the material.

Source study methods: Reference gene primer amplification gave nucleated cell count estimates. Profiling relied on immunoSEQ multiplex PCR, and the TCRdb table lists in-frame clones only, not all of them. That table furnishes V, J and clone size, whereas the DNA furnished D and trimming. The table includes 150,000 to 200,000 clones, over 75% detected once. The V gene lost 7 bases and the J gene lost 0 bases, with 9 bases spanning the gap. The CDR3 totals 13 residues. Germline lookup yields CDR1 MNHEY and CDR2 SVGAGI. Participants were aged about 18 to 95 years, lived in about two dozen US areas, and enrolled virtually. All recovered Cohort 3 donors got two negative PCRs, got clearance, or saw symptom resolution.

Input material: PBMCs or T cells enriched from blood (not recorded which). The origin of this receptor is a woman aged 18-35 years who had recovered from COVID-19. The V and J genes are TRBV6-5 and TRBJ2-5; D perhaps matches TRBD2 (6 bases). The CDR3 spells CASNRDYQETQYF. For the CDR3, the DNA is TGTGCCAGCAATAGGGACTACCAAGAGACCCAGTACTTC.